The present T cell receptor (beta chain) was sequenced within a study of T cells in Graves' hyperthyroidism and ophthalmopathy. Patients were excluded because of uncontrolled infection, other autoimmune disease, pregnancy or lactation. Findings and caveats of the study: Within blood appeared most thyroid clonotypes that had expanded above 0.001. Ophthalmopathy was identified by the model a median about 6.8 months ahead of onset.

The CDR3 length is 13 residues. Per the germline V gene, CDR1 is LNHDA and CDR2 is SQIVND (reference sequence). V was pared by 8 bases and J by 4 bases, with 6 bases of the junction left unmatched. TCR beta CDR3 sequences were amplified from RNA transcripts. The primer set for the first-round RT-PCR of the TCR CDR3 was HTBI. TCRdb processed the multiplex PCR reads anew with MiXCR; each CDR3 protein has one entry. The repertoire holds more than 550,000 distinct CDR3 sequences, with about 45% as singletons. Turning to this clonotype: The antigen is not known.

The clonotype was recovered from an adult man with Graves' disease, either hyperthyroidism or ophthalmopathy (not recorded which). This rearrangement joins TRBV19 to TRBJ1-2, with 8 positions matching TRBD1. Sequences were obtained from peripheral blood or thyroid tissue (not recorded which). CDR3 loop: CASRGGTGYGYTF. CDR3 DNA sequence: TGTGCCAGTCGAGGAGGGACAGGCTATGGCTACACCTTC.